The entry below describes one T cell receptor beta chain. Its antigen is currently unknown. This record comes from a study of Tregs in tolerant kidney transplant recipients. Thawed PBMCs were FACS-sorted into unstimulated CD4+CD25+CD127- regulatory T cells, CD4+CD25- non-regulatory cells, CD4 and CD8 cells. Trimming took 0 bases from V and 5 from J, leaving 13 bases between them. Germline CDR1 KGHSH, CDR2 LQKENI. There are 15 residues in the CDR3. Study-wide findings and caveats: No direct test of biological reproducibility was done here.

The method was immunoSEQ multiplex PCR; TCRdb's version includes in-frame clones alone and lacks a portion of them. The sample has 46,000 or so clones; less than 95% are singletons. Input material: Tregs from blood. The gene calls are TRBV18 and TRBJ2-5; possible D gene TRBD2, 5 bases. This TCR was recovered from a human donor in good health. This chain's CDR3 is CASSPPKLGGETQYF. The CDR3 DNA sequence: TGTGCCAGCTCACCACCGAAGTTGGGCGGGGAGACCCAGTACTTC.